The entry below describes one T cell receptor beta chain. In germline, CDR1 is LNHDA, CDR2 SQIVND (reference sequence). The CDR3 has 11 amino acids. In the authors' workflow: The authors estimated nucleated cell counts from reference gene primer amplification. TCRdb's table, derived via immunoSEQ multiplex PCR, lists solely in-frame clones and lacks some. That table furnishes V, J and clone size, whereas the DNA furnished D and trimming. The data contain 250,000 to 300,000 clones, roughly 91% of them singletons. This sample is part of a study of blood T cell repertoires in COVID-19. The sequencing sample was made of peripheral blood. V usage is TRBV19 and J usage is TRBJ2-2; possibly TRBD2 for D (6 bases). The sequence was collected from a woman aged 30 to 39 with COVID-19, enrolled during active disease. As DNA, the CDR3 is TGTGCGGGAGGTTACACCGGGGAGCTGTTTTTT. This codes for CAGGYTGELFF. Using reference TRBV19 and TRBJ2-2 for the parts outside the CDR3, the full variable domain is DGGITQSPKYLFRKEGQNVTLSCEQNLNHDAMYWYRQDPGQGLRLIYYSQIVNDFQKGDIAEGYSVSREKKESFPLTVTSAQKNPTAFYLCAGGYTGELFFGEGSRLTVL.